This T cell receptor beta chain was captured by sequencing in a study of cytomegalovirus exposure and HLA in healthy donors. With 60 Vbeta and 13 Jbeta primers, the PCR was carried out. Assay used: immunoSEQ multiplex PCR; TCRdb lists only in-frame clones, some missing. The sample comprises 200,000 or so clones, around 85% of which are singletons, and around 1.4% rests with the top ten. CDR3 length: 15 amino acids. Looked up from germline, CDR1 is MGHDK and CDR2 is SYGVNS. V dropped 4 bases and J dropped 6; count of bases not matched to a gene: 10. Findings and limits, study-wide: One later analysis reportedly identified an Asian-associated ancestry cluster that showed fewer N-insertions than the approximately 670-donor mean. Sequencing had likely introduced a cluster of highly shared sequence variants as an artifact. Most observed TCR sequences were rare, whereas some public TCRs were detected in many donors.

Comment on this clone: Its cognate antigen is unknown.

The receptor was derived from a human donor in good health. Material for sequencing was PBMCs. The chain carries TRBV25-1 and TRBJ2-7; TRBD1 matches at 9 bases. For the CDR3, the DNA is TGTGCCAGCAGTGTCACCGGGACAGGGTTTGGCGAGCAGTACTTC. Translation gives CASSVTGTGFGEQYF.